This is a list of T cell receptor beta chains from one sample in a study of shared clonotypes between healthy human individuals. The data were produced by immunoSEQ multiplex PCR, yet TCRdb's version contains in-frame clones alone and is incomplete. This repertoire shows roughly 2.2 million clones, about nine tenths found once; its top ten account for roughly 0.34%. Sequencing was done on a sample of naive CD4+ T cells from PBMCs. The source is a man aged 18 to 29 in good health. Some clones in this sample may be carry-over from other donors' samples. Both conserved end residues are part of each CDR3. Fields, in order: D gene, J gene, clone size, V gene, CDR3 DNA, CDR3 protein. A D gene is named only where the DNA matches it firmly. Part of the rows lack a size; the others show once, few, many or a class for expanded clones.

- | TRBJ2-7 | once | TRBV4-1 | TGCGCCAGCAGCCAAGGAGCTCTCCCCTACGAGCAGTACTTC | CASSQGALPYEQYF
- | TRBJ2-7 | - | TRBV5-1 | TGCGCCAGCAGCCCCCCCGCCTCTTGGGAGCAGTACTTC | CASSPPASWEQYF
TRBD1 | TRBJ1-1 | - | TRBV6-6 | TGTGCCAGCAGTTACCCCGGGACAGGGGCGGCTTTCTTT | CASSYPGTGAAFF
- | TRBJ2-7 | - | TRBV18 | TGTGCCAGCTCACTAAAAGCGGACTACGAGCAGTACTTC | CASSLKADYEQYF
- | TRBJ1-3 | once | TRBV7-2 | TGTGCCAGCAGCTTAGGCTTAACCTTGGGTGGAAACACCATATATTTT | CASSLGLTLGGNTIYF
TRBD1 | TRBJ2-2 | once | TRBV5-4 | TGTGCCAGCCGAAGGGACAGGGAGCGGACCGGGGAGCTGTTTTTT | CASRRDRERTGELFF
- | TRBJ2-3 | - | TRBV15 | TGTGCCACCAGGTCGGCGGATACGCAGTATTTT | CATRSADTQYF
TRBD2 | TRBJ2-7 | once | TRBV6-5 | TGTGCCAGCAGTCGGGTGGGAGGGAACGAGCAGTACTTC | CASSRVGGNEQYF
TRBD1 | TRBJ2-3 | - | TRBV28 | TGTGCCAGCAGTTCTCTGACAGGGTCAGATACGCAGTATTTT | CASSSLTGSDTQYF
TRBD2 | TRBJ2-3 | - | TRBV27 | TGTGCCAGCAGACCCGGACTAGCGGGAGGGCCTGGCACAGATACGCAGTATTTT | CASRPGLAGGPGTDTQYF